The clone carrying this T cell receptor (beta chain) was recorded a few times. Its antigen is as yet unknown. This sample is part of a study of T cell repertoires in cytomegalovirus infection. Whole-study context: Signatures in public TCR beta sequences pointed to both CMV infection and matching HLA type. Regarding the study as a whole: Ex vivo, HLA-C-restricted CMV-specific TCR beta clonotypes prevailed over the rest of the response.

This CDR3 is 15 amino acids long. V was pared by 7 bases and J by 7 bases, with 10 bases of the junction left unmatched. Germline V gene lookup returns CDR1 MRHNA and CDR2 SNTAGT. From the reads, TCRdb called clonotypes with MiXCR, one entry per CDR3 protein. The sample includes approximately 290,000 distinct CDR3 sequences, about a quarter of them seen just once. This chain joins TRBV6-4 and TRBJ1-5; 10 bases fit TRBD1. Material: PBMCs. The origin of this receptor is a human donor in good health (CMV status not recorded). Some clones in this sample may be carry-over from other donors' samples. This chain's CDR3 is CASKGDRGSGQPQHF. The DNA of the CDR3 is TGTGCCAGCAAGGGGGACAGGGGATCTGGGCAGCCCCAGCATTTT.